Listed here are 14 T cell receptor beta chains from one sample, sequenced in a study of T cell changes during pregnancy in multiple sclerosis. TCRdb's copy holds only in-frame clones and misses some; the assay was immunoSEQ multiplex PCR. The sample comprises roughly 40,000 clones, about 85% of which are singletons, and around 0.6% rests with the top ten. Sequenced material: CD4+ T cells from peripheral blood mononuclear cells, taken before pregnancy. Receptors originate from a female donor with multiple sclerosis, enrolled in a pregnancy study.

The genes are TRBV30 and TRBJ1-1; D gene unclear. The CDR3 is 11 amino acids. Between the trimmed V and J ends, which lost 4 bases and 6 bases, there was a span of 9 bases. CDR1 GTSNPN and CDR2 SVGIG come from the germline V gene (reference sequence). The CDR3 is CAWKREAEAFF. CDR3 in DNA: TGTGCCTGGAAGCGGGAAGCTGAAGCTTTCTTT.

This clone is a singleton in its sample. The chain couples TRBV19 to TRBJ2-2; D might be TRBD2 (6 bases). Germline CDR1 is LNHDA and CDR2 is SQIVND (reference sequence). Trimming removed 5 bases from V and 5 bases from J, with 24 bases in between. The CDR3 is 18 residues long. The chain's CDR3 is CASSPYLGGALPTGELFF. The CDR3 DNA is TGTGCCAGTAGTCCCTATTTGGGCGGGGCCCTCCCAACCGGGGAGCTGTTTTTT.

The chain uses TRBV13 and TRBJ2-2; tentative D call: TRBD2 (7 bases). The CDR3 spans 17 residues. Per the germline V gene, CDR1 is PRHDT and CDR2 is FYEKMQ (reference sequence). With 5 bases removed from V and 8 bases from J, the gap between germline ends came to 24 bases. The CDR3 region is CASSPPRAGAEGGELFF. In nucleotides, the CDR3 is TGTGCCAGCAGCCCCCCTCGCGCGGGGGCCGAAGGTGGGGAGCTGTTTTTT. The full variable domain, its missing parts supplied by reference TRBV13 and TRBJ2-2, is AAGVIQSPRHLIKEKRETATLKCYPIPRHDTVYWYQQGPGQDPQFLISFYEKMQSDKGSIPDRFSAQQFSDYHSELNMSSLELGDSALYFCASSPPRAGAEGGELFFGEGSRLTVL.

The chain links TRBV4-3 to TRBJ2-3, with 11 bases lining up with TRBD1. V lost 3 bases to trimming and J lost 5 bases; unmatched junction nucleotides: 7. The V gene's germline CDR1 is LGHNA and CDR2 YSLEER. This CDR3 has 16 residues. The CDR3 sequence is CASSHLPGQGEDTQYF. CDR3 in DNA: TGCGCCAGCAGCCACCTCCCGGGACAGGGGGAAGATACGCAGTATTTT.

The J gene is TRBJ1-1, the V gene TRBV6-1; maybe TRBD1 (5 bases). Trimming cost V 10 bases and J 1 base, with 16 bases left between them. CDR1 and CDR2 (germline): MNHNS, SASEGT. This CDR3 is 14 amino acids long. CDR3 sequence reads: CATHDSTGNTEAFF. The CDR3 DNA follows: TGTGCCACCCACGACTCTACAGGGAACACTGAAGCTTTCTTT.

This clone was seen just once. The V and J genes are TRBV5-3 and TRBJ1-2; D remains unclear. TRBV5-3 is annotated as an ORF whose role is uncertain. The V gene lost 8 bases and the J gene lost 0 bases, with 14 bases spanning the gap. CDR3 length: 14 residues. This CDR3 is CASSGDPTNYGYTF. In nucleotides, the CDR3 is TGTGCCAGCTCCGGGGATCCGACTAACTATGGCTACACCTTC.

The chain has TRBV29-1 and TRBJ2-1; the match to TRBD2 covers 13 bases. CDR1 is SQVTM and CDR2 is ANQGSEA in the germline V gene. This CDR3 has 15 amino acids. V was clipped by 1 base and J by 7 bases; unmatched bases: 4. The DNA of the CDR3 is TGCAGCGTTGAAGTGGGGACTAGCGGGAAAAATGAGCAGTTCTTC. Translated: CSVEVGTSGKNEQFF.

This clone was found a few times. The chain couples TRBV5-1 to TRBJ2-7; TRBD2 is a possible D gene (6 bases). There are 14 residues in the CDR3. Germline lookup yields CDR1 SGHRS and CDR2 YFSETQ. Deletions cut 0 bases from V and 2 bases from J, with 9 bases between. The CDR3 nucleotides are TGCGCCAGCAGCTTGGCGGGGGAAGCCTACGAGCAGTACTTC. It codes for CASSLAGEAYEQYF.

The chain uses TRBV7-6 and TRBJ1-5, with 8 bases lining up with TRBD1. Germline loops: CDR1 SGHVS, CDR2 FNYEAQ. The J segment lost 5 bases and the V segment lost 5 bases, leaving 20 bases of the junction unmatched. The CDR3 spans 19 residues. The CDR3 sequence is CASSPLIGSIQGAHQPQHF. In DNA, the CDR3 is TGTGCCAGCAGCCCCCTTATAGGGTCAATTCAGGGGGCGCATCAGCCCCAGCATTTT.

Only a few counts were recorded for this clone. The CDR3: CAWSVDQGGLSSETQYF. CDR3 DNA: TGTGCCTGGAGTGTGGATCAGGGAGGGTTGAGTTCGGAGACCCAGTACTTC. The chain links TRBV30 to TRBJ2-5; the match to TRBD2 covers 7 bases. CDR1 is GTSNPN, CDR2 SVGIG, per germline (reference sequence). This CDR3 is 17 amino acids long. V lost 0 bases and J lost 5; bases outside the gene matches: 15.

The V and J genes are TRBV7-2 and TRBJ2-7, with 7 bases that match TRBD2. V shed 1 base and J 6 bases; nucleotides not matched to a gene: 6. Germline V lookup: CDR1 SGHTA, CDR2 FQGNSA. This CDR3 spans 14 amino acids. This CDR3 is CASSLVGREGEQYF. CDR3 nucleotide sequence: TGTGCCAGCAGCTTAGTAGGCAGGGAGGGCGAGCAGTACTTC.

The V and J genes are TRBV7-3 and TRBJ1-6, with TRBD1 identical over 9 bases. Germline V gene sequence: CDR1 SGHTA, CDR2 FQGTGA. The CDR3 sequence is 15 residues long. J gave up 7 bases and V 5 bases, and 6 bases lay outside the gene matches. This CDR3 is CASSRTGAGNSPLHF. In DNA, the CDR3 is TGTGCCAGCAGCCGGACAGGGGCTGGGAATTCACCCCTCCACTTT.

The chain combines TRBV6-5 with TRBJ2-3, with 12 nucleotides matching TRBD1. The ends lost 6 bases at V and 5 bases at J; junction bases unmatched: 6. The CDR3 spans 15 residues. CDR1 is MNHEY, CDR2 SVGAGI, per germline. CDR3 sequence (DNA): TGTGCCAGCAGGTCCCGGGACAGGGGGCGAGATACGCAGTATTTT. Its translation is CASRSRDRGRDTQYF.

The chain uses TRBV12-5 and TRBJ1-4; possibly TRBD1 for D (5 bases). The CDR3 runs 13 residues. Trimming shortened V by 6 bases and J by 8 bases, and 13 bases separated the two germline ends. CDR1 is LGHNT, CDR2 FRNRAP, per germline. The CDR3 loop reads CASGQIDREKLFF. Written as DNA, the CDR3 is TGTGCTAGTGGCCAGATTGACAGAGAAAAACTGTTTTTT.